This TCR beta chain was captured by sequencing in a study of neurological immune-mediated disorders. Broader study findings: The repertoires of 18 of 34 multiple sclerosis patients were placed by phylogenetic grouping in a single related-CDR3 cluster, which may be a signature.

By 5'RACE with 10-nucleotide random UMIs, the cDNA was made. In each sequencing run, over 170 million TCR-beta sequences were generated from 15-18 subjects. TCRdb reprocessed the 5' RACE reads via MiXCR and lists one record per CDR3 protein. The sample includes about 69,000 distinct CDR3 sequences, less than 4% of them seen just once. Looked up from germline, CDR1 is DFQATT and CDR2 is SNEGSKA (reference sequence). The ends were cut back, 0 bases at V and 1 base at J, with 18 bases in the middle. The CDR3 totals 17 residues. Unsorted libraries came from 2 million PBMCs stored at -80 °C. This clonotype was detected only a few times. Antigen specificity is unknown.

V gene TRBV20-1 combines with J gene TRBJ1-2; D not resolved. The clonotype was recovered from a man in his thirties or forties with multiple sclerosis. The sequencing input was PBMCs. This CDR3 reads CSARDPNALNNNYGYTF. The CDR3 bases are TGCAGTGCTAGAGATCCGAACGCCCTAAACAATAACTATGGCTACACCTTC.